The clone carrying this T cell receptor (beta chain) has a count of ten or more. A J-beta primer mix and a sample-barcoded 5' primer were used in a second PCR of about 7 to 12 cycles. TCRdb fed the 5' RACE reads into MiXCR, producing one record per CDR3 protein. Among more than 1.4 million distinct CDR3 sequences listed, 42% were seen once. This entry belongs to a study of blood T cells in healthy people across ages. This CDR3 is 16 amino acids long. V lost 4 bases to trimming and J lost 3 bases; unmatched junction nucleotides: 8. CDR1 and CDR2 from the germline V gene are SGHRS and YFSETQ. Sequenced: blood. The TCR comes from a woman aged 18-29 years in good health. The chain is built from TRBV5-1 and TRBJ2-1; 9 nucleotides align to TRBD1. The CDR3 DNA reads TGCGCCAGCAGCCCTGGTTTGGGACAGGGCTACAATGAGCAGTTCTTC. Translation gives CASSPGLGQGYNEQFF.